Detailed here is one T cell receptor (beta chain). The source of the sample is a study of control samples from healthy donors and cancer patients. This CDR3 contains 14 residues. The germline V and J ends were trimmed by 4 bases and 2 bases, with 11 bases remaining between them. CDR1 is SGDLS and CDR2 is YYNGEE in the germline V gene. Profiling relied on immunoSEQ multiplex PCR, and the TCRdb table lists in-frame clones only, not all of them. In the table there are nearly 200,000 clones, about 90% of which are singletons. The gene calls are TRBV9 and TRBJ2-3; D remains unclear. Sequencing was done on a sample of blood. This clonotype was obtained from a man aged 25 to 40 in good health. CDR3 amino acids: CASSPRAPTDTQYF. DNA of the CDR3: TGTGCCAGCAGCCCTAGGGCCCCCACAGATACGCAGTATTTT.